Each of the 26 T cell receptor beta chains below was sequenced from the same sample in a study of monozygotic twins with inflammatory bowel disease (dated by TCRdb to about 2019). Libraries were made using 5' RACE. For sequencing, an Illumina HiSeq 2500 was employed. The reads were reprocessed in TCRdb, with one entry per CDR3 protein sequence and no accompanying DNA. The sample table holds some 150,000 distinct CDR3 sequences. Roughly 2.6% of the sample is taken by the ten largest. Sequenced sample: blood. These receptors were collected from a human donor with ulcerative colitis or Crohn's disease, or a healthy co-twin of an affected twin (not recorded which).

V usage is TRBV5-1 and J usage is TRBJ2-1; the TRBD2 assignment by TCRdb is unverifiable without DNA. The CDR3 extends over 18 amino acids. Germline CDR1 and CDR2: SGHRS and YFSETQ. CDR3: CASSLEGNRGGSRNEQFF.

The J gene is TRBJ2-4, the V gene TRBV7-2; without DNA, the TCRdb call of TRBD1 cannot be checked. This CDR3 has 14 amino acids. Germline values: CDR1 SGHTA, CDR2 FQGNSA. The CDR3 protein is CASRFFTGKNIQYF.

J is TRBJ1-5 and V is TRBV20-1; TCRdb's assignment of TRBD1 cannot be checked, as there is no DNA. The CDR3 is 17 amino acids. The germline CDR1 and CDR2 sequences are DFQATT and SNEGSKA (reference sequence). The CDR3 protein is CSAAGQAGATSNQPQHF.

This sequence joins TRBV5-1 and TRBJ2-3; TCRdb outputs TRBD1, but without DNA this stays unchecked. The CDR3 runs 16 residues. CDR1 and CDR2 from the germline V gene are SGHRS and YFSETQ. This chain's CDR3 is CASSDTGTLVTDTQYF.

This chain links TRBV7-6 with TRBJ1-5. Germline values: CDR1 SGHVS, CDR2 FNYEAQ. The CDR3 is 14 residues long. The CDR3 here is CASSLASSNQPQHF.

The chain has TRBV5-1 and TRBJ2-1; TCRdb outputs TRBD1, but without DNA this stays unchecked. This CDR3 has 13 residues. Germline CDR1 is SGHRS and CDR2 is YFSETQ. The CDR3 region is CASSLGTGHEQFF.

This rearrangement joins TRBV3-1 to TRBJ2-1; the TCRdb D gene call, TRBD2, has no DNA to confirm it. The CDR3 covers 15 residues. Germline V gene data show CDR1 as LGHDT and CDR2 as YNNKEL (reference sequence). The CDR3 is CASSNHGLSLNEQFF.

The CDR3 sequence: CSARDPERVLYNEQFF. The V and J genes are TRBV20-1 and TRBJ2-1; with no DNA, the TCRdb D assignment of TRBD2 cannot be verified. The CDR3 loop spans 16 amino acids. The germline V gene encodes CDR1 DFQATT and CDR2 SNEGSKA (reference sequence).

This chain links TRBV5-1 with TRBJ2-3; TCRdb's assignment of TRBD2 cannot be checked, as there is no DNA. CDR3 size: 16 residues. Germline-derived CDR1 and CDR2 are SGHRS and YFSETQ. CDR3 residues: CASSRRQRGSTDTQYF.

The chain has TRBV12-3 or TRBV12-4 and TRBJ2-3. CDR3 length: 15 residues. The CDR3 spells CASSQNLPVTDTQYF.

The chain recombines TRBV5-1 with TRBJ2-1; no DNA is available, so the TRBD2 call from TCRdb remains unchecked. CDR3 length equals 18 residues. Germline CDR1 is SGHRS and CDR2 is YFSETQ. Here the CDR3 reads CASSAPELAAFSYNEQFF.

V gene TRBV11-3 combines with J gene TRBJ2-7; TCRdb returns TRBD2, unconfirmable since there is no DNA. This CDR3 has 15 residues. Germline CDR1 and CDR2: SGHNT and YENEEA. This chain's CDR3 is CASSLEVQRGYEQYF.

The chain couples TRBV7-3 to TRBJ1-1; TCRdb's D gene call, TRBD1, goes unchecked for lack of DNA. From germline, CDR1 is SGHTA and CDR2 FQGTGA. The CDR3 consists of 13 residues. The CDR3: CASSPDRDTEAFF.

This chain joins TRBV20-1 and TRBJ2-7. The CDR3 is made up of 11 amino acids. CDR1 DFQATT and CDR2 SNEGSKA come from the germline V gene (reference sequence). The CDR3 sequence is CKARTSYEQYF.

The chain recombines TRBV5-1 with TRBJ1-4. Per the germline V gene, CDR1 is SGHRS and CDR2 is YFSETQ. The CDR3 sequence is 14 residues long. CDR3 protein: CASSLGYKDEKLFF.

V usage is TRBV7-8 and J usage is TRBJ2-3. Germline V gene sequence: CDR1 SGHVS, CDR2 FQNEAQ. The CDR3 consists of 12 residues. CDR3 residues: CASSFGADTQYF.

The chain carries TRBV3-1 and TRBJ1-2; as DNA is missing, the TRBD1 call by TCRdb cannot be tested. There are 14 residues in the CDR3. The germline CDR1 and CDR2 sequences are LGHDT and YNNKEL (reference sequence). CDR3 residues: CASSRDTTNYGYTF.

The chain recombines TRBV7-2 with TRBJ1-5; without DNA, the TCRdb call of TRBD1 cannot be checked. Per the germline V gene, CDR1 is SGHTA and CDR2 is FQGNSA. The CDR3 covers 14 residues. CDR3 amino acids: CASSLAQGGQPQHF. The variable domain in full, with the rest retrieved from reference TRBV7-2 and TRBJ1-5, is GAGVSQSPSNKVTEKGKDVELRCDPISGHTALYWYRQSLGQGLEFLIYFQGNSAPDKSGLPSDRFSAERTGGSVSTLTIQRTQQEDSAVYLCASSLAQGGQPQHFGDGTRLSIL.

The V and J genes are TRBV12-3 or TRBV12-4 and TRBJ1-6; the TCRdb D gene call, TRBD1, has no DNA to confirm it. CDR3 size: 15 residues. CDR3 loop: CASSPRTADNSPLHF.

V usage is TRBV7-2 and J usage is TRBJ2-2; without DNA, the TCRdb call of TRBD1 cannot be checked. CDR1 and CDR2 from the germline V gene are SGHTA and FQGNSA. The CDR3 runs to 15 residues. The chain's CDR3 is CASSPAGGRTGELFF.

The genes are TRBV5-1 and TRBJ2-1; TCRdb reports TRBD1, a call that lacks DNA to check it against. Germline CDR1 and CDR2: SGHRS and YFSETQ. The CDR3 sequence is 15 residues long. The CDR3 reads CASSLAAGVYNEQFF.

This chain links TRBV11-2 with TRBJ2-3; TCRdb designates TRBD2, a call that cannot be tested without DNA. The germline V gene has CDR1 SGHAT and CDR2 FQNNGV. CDR3 length: 14 amino acids. This CDR3 reads CASSYGSGTDTQYF.

CDR3 amino acids: CASSLSGDSEQFF. The gene calls are TRBV5-4 and TRBJ2-1; the TCRdb call, TRBD2, lacks DNA for checking. Looked up from germline, CDR1 is SGHNT and CDR2 is YYREEE (reference sequence). This CDR3 has 13 amino acids.

CDR3 in amino acids: CATSRDMGTEAFF. The chain joins TRBV15 to TRBJ1-1. The length of the CDR3 is 13 residues. CDR1 and CDR2 (germline): LNHNV, YYDKDF (reference sequence).

This chain links TRBV20-1 with TRBJ2-1. This CDR3 is built from 11 residues. From germline, CDR1 is DFQATT and CDR2 SNEGSKA (reference sequence). CDR3 amino acids: CSAATAAEQFF.

The genes are TRBV2 and TRBJ2-3; the D gene TCRdb calls, TRBD2, cannot be checked with no DNA. The CDR3 covers 13 residues. Germline V gene data show CDR1 as SNHLY and CDR2 as FYNNEI. CDR3 residues: CASSPRAEGTQYF. The entire variable domain, with the rest obtained from reference TRBV2 and TRBJ2-3, is as follows: EPEVTQTPSHQVTQMGQEVILRCVPISNHLYFYWYRQILGQKVEFLVSFYNNEISEKSEIFDDQFSVERPDGSNFTLKIRSTKLEDSAMYFCASSPRAEGTQYFGPGTRLTVL.